This entry lists 21 T cell receptor beta chains sequenced from one sample in a study of T-cell reconstitution after alpha-beta-depleted transplantation in children. The TCRbeta library incorporated unique molecular identifiers. TCRdb re-called the PCR reads through MiXCR, storing one row per CDR3 protein. There are about 300,000 distinct CDR3 sequences in the sample; about 9.4% occur only once, and 7% to 9.5% lies in the top ten. Sequenced here: PBMCs, sampled before TCRalphabeta/CD19-depleted stem cell transplant. Receptors were obtained from a boy in the first two years of life with acute myeloid leukemia, due to receive a stem cell transplant.

This clonotype was observed at least ten times. The rearrangement joins TRBV15 to TRBJ2-1, with D perhaps assigned TRBD1 or TRBD2 (6 bases each). This CDR3 is built from 12 residues. CDR1 is LNHNV, CDR2 YYDKDF, per germline (reference sequence). V gave up 0 bases and J gave up 12 bases, with 9 bases separating them. In DNA, the CDR3 is TGTGCCACCAGCAGAGATAGGGGGGTGCAGTTCTTC. It yields the protein CATSRDRGVQFF.

The table lists this clonotype with many counts. The rearrangement links TRBV4-1 to TRBJ1-5, with unresolved D. The CDR3 has 14 amino acids. Germline lookup yields CDR1 MGHRA and CDR2 YSYEKL. The V gene lost 0 bases and the J gene lost 4 bases, with 7 bases spanning the gap. The CDR3 region is CASSQEGDNQPQHF. The CDR3 region has the DNA TGCGCCAGCAGCCAAGAGGGTGATAATCAGCCCCAGCATTTT.

This clonotype was seen at least ten times. This rearrangement joins TRBV7-3 to TRBJ2-5; D is perhaps TRBD1 (5 bases). V lost 5 bases, J lost 4 bases, and 17 bases lay in between. Per germline, CDR1 SGHTA and CDR2 FQGTGA. This CDR3 region has 15 residues. The CDR3 region is CASSPHPRQGETQYF. DNA of the CDR3: TGTGCCAGCAGCCCGCATCCCAGGCAGGGAGAGACCCAGTACTTC.

This clonotype was seen ten or more times. The chain joins TRBV12-3 or TRBV12-4 to TRBJ1-2; TRBD1 agrees at 7 bases. This CDR3 has 13 residues. Trimming cost V 5 bases and J 5 bases; bases outside gene matches: 5. CDR3 DNA sequence: TGTGCCAGCAGTCGGACAGGCGGATATGGCTACACCTTC. Its translation is CASSRTGGYGYTF.

This clonotype was picked up many times. The rearrangement uses TRBV12-3 or TRBV12-4 and TRBJ2-1, with D maybe TRBD2 (5 bases). V gave up 5 bases and J gave up 10 bases, with 9 bases separating them. The CDR3 contains 11 residues. The CDR3 is CASSQSGEQFF. The CDR3 coding sequence is TGTGCCAGCAGTCAATCGGGAGAGCAGTTCTTC.

This clonotype appeared many times. This sequence joins TRBV20-1 and TRBJ2-7; 10 positions match TRBD2. This CDR3 comprises 15 residues. Germline V CDR1 and CDR2: DFQATT, SNEGSKA (reference sequence). The ends lost 2 bases at V and 0 bases at J; junction bases unmatched: 4. The CDR3 protein is CSARRSGRTSYEQYF. The CDR3 DNA sequence: TGCAGTGCTAGACGTAGCGGGAGGACCTCCTACGAGCAGTACTTC.

This clonotype came up many times. This sequence joins TRBV9 and TRBJ2-1, with D possibly being TRBD2 (6 bases). Germline CDR1 and CDR2: SGDLS and YYNGEE. The CDR3 covers 16 residues. Trimming shortened V by 0 bases and J by 6 bases, and 16 bases separated the two germline ends. The CDR3 sequence is CASSVAPTGLINEQFF. The CDR3 DNA reads TGTGCCAGCAGCGTAGCTCCTACGGGACTGATCAATGAGCAGTTCTTC.

This clonotype was picked up many times. The chain combines TRBV20-1 with TRBJ2-1; D is unclear. Germline V lookup: CDR1 DFQATT, CDR2 SNEGSKA (reference sequence). This CDR3 contains 12 residues. The V end was cut by 5 bases, the J end by 2 bases, with 7 bases between. In nucleotides, the CDR3 is TGCAGTGCTCTAGAGGCCTACAATGAGCAGTTCTTC. This codes for CSALEAYNEQFF.

In regard to this clonotype: One end of the junction does not line up with germline, which may come from a read error. This chain joins TRBV7-9 and TRBJ1-2; tentatively, D is TRBD1 (6 bases). Germline CDR1 is SEHNR and CDR2 is FQNEAQ (reference sequence). There are 14 residues in the CDR3. Here the CDR3 DNA reads TGTGACAGCAGCTTTGGGGGCGCTGGGTATGGCTACACCTTC. It encodes CDSSFGGAGYGYTF. The entire variable domain, with the rest obtained from reference TRBV7-9 and TRBJ1-2, is as follows: DTGVSQNPRHKITKRGQNVTFRCDPISEHNRLYWYRQTLGQGPEFLTYFQNEAQLEKSRLLSDRFSAERPKGSFSTLEIQRTEQGDSAMYLCDSSFGGAGYGYTFGSGTRLTVV.

This clonotype was detected ten times or more. The chain employs TRBV20-1 and TRBJ1-2; D possibly corresponds to TRBD1 (6 bases). Per germline, CDR1 DFQATT and CDR2 SNEGSKA (reference sequence). V gave up 5 bases and J gave up 2 bases, with 9 bases separating them. This CDR3 spans 12 amino acids. The CDR3 sequence is CSAGGANYGYTF. CDR3 coding DNA: TGCAGTGCTGGGGGGGCAAACTATGGCTACACCTTC.

This clonotype appeared a few times. The chain has TRBV7-3 and TRBJ2-7, with 7 bases that match TRBD2. This CDR3 contains 16 residues. J lost 4 bases, V lost 5 bases, and 14 bases had no gene match. Per the germline V gene, CDR1 is SGHTA and CDR2 is FQGTGA. The CDR3 DNA reads TGTGCCAGCAGCAGACGGGGGGTGGGTAGAAATTACGAGCAGTACTTC. It specifies CASSRRGVGRNYEQYF.

This clonotype was seen many times. The V gene is TRBV28, the J gene TRBJ1-4, with D unclear. The length of the CDR3 is 14 residues. Germline CDR1 and CDR2: MDHEN and SYDVKM. The V and J ends lost 3 bases and 4 bases respectively, with 9 bases between them. The CDR3 DNA is TGTGCCAGCAGTTTCAGGAGCGGTAATGAAAAACTGTTTTTT. It is translated as CASSFRSGNEKLFF.

This clonotype was seen ten or more times. The chain uses TRBV20-1 and TRBJ2-7; unclear D gene. In germline, CDR1 is DFQATT, CDR2 SNEGSKA (reference sequence). The CDR3 is 11 residues long. The V end was cut by 2 bases, the J end by 2 bases, with 4 bases between. CDR3 nucleotides: TGCAGTGCTAGACGTCCCTACGAGCAGTACTTC. Its protein product is CSARRPYEQYF.

This clonotype was counted once. The gene calls are TRBV12-3 or TRBV12-4 and TRBJ2-7; tentative D call: TRBD2 (5 bases). Trimming cost V 4 bases and J 0 bases, with 10 bases left between them. The CDR3 extends over 14 amino acids. In nucleotides, the CDR3 is TGTGCCAGCAGTTCAACCGGGATCTCCTACGAGCAGTACTTC. Translation gives CASSSTGISYEQYF.

This clonotype was found a few times. The chain uses TRBV6-5 and TRBJ2-2; TRBD1 aligns across 12 bases. The V segment lost 4 bases and the J segment 7 bases; nucleotides outside the gene matches: 4. The germline V gene encodes CDR1 MNHEY and CDR2 SVGAGI. The CDR3 runs 15 residues. CDR3 nucleotide sequence: TGTGCCAGCAGTTGGGGACAGGGGGCTAACGGGGAGCTGTTTTTT. Its protein product is CASSWGQGANGELFF.

This clonotype was picked up many times. The rearrangement links TRBV5-1 to TRBJ2-1, with a weak D call TRBD2 (6 bases). This CDR3 is built from 11 residues. Germline V gives CDR1 SGHRS, CDR2 YFSETQ. The V end was cut by 4 bases, the J end by 14 bases, with 13 bases between. The DNA for the CDR3 is TGCGCCAGCAGCAATTCGGGAGTGGAGTTCTTC. It yields the protein CASSNSGVEFF.

This chain uses TRBV28 with TRBJ1-6; D gene unclear. The V gene's germline CDR1 is MDHEN and CDR2 SYDVKM. The CDR3 consists of 19 residues. The ends were cut back, 1 base at V and 0 bases at J, with 16 bases in the middle. The CDR3 loop is CASSLSLRHLNSYNSPLHF. DNA for the CDR3: TGTGCCAGCAGTTTATCCCTGCGGCACCTCAACTCCTATAATTCACCCCTCCACTTT.

This clonotype was detected only a few times. V usage is TRBV28 and J usage is TRBJ2-2, with D tentatively TRBD2 (5 bases). The CDR3 is made up of 15 amino acids. Deletions cut 8 bases from V and 6 bases from J, with 19 bases between. Germline CDR1 MDHEN, CDR2 SYDVKM. The CDR3 here is CASLEARTHAGELFF. The CDR3 nucleotides are TGTGCCAGCTTGGAGGCCAGGACCCATGCCGGGGAGCTGTTTTTT.

This clonotype was found many times. This chain links TRBV10-3 with TRBJ1-1; 10 nucleotides align to TRBD1. The CDR3 extends over 14 amino acids. The V gene's germline CDR1 is ENHRY and CDR2 SYGVKD. V gave up 7 bases and J gave up 7 bases; unmatched junction bases: 9. DNA of the CDR3: TGTGCCATCATAGAACCGGGACAGGGGTTTGAAGCTTTCTTT. It codes for CAIIEPGQGFEAFF.

Notes on this clonotype: A clone one base away is much larger, so this may be a read error. The chain employs TRBV6-2 or TRBV6-3 and TRBJ2-7; D perhaps matches TRBD1 (5 bases). V was clipped by 2 bases and J by 3 bases, with 11 bases between them. This CDR3 is 14 amino acids long. Germline-derived CDR1 and CDR2 are MNHEY and SVGEGT. The chain's CDR3 is CASSYQQVGYEQYF. Written as DNA, the CDR3 is TGTGCCAGCAGTTACCAACAGGTAGGCTACGAGCAGTACTTC.

Notes on this clonotype: This may be a read error, as it is one base from a much larger clone. The J gene is TRBJ2-1, the V gene TRBV5-6, with no clear D. Deletions cut 4 bases from V and 3 bases from J, with 8 bases between. Germline loops: CDR1 SGHDT, CDR2 YYEEEE. The CDR3 consists of 13 residues. CDR3 in DNA: TGTGCCAGCAGCCCGAGCTGCTACAATGAGCAGTTCTTC. Its translation: CASSPSCYNEQFF.